A selection of T cell receptor beta chains follows, all from one sample in a study of early T cells in non-severe SARS-CoV-2 infection. One entry per CDR3 protein results from TCRdb running MiXCR on the 5' RACE reads. Of more than 50,000 distinct CDR3 sequences listed, around 12% are singletons. Specimen: whole blood, collected at baseline. These receptors all stem from an adult who was a healthcare worker with PCR-confirmed SARS-CoV-2 infection or an uninfected control (not recorded which). The CDR3 runs from the conserved cysteine through the conserved F or W. The order of the fields is clone size, D gene, V gene, J gene, CDR3 protein, CDR3 DNA. The D gene is left open where the match is weak. Size values are once, few and many counts, or a class for expanded clones, and some rows have none.

many	NA	TRBV24-1	TRBJ1-5	CATSDVGNQPQHF	TGTGCCACCAGTGACGTTGGCAATCAGCCCCAGCATTTT
many	NA	TRBV21-1	TRBJ1-1	CASSKGVGENTEAFF	TGTGCCAGCAGCAAAGGAGTGGGCGAGAACACTGAAGCTTTCTTT
NA	TRBD1	TRBV12-3/TRBV12-4	TRBJ2-2	CACRPQGAWTGELFF	TGTGCCTGCAGACCACAGGGGGCATGGACCGGGGAGCTGTTTTTT
many	NA	TRBV28	TRBJ2-1	CASSTGSRVSPNEQFF	TGTGCCAGCAGTACCGGGAGTAGGGTTTCTCCTAATGAGCAGTTCTTC
many	NA	TRBV29-1	TRBJ1-1	CSVEGGLNTEAFF	TGCAGCGTTGAAGGGGGGTTGAACACTGAAGCTTTCTTT
few	TRBD2	TRBV28	TRBJ2-7	CASSSATGLASEQYF	TGTGCCAGCAGTAGCGCGACGGGACTAGCAAGCGAGCAGTACTTC
few	TRBD1	TRBV27	TRBJ2-7	CASSRTGTSIYEQYF	TGTGCCAGCAGTCGGACAGGGACTTCCATCTACGAGCAGTACTTC
NA	NA	TRBV29-1	TRBJ1-1	CSVGRDTEAFF	TGCAGCGTTGGGCGAGACACTGAAGCTTTCTTT
NA	NA	TRBV14	TRBJ1-1	CASSQGPGSIEAFF	TGTGCCAGCAGCCAAGGGCCCGGGTCGATTGAAGCTTTCTTT
few	NA	TRBV28	TRBJ1-5	CASSLPGGAYQPQHF	TGTGCCAGCAGTTTGCCGGGGGGGGCTTATCAGCCCCAGCATTTT
few	TRBD2	TRBV20-1	TRBJ2-7	CSARTSGRMEQYF	TGCAGTGCTAGGACTAGCGGGAGAATGGAGCAGTACTTC
NA	TRBD1	TRBV19	TRBJ1-4	CASSRSATGGDEKLFF	TGTGCCAGTAGCCGTTCGGCGACAGGGGGCGATGAAAAACTGTTTTTT
many	NA	TRBV7-2	TRBJ2-3	CASSLSGSTDTQYF	TGTGCCAGCAGCTTAAGCGGTAGCACAGATACGCAGTATTTT
NA	NA	TRBV12-3/TRBV12-4	TRBJ2-7	CASSPLTMSWEQYF	TGTGCCAGCAGCCCGCTTACCATGTCGTGGGAGCAGTACTTC
many	TRBD1	TRBV7-2	TRBJ2-7	CASSSDRDREQYF	TGTGCCAGCAGCTCGGACAGGGATAGGGAGCAGTACTTC
few	TRBD1	TRBV12-3/TRBV12-4	TRBJ2-5	CASSLGGQGRRTDF	TGTGCCAGCAGTTTAGGAGGACAGGGGAGGAGGACAGACTTC
few	NA	TRBV3-1	TRBJ2-3	CASSQEWAPSTDTQYF	TGTGCCAGCAGCCAAGAATGGGCCCCGAGCACAGATACGCAGTATTTT
many	TRBD1	TRBV6-2/TRBV6-3	TRBJ2-7	CASSYLAGTATYEQYF	TGTGCCAGCAGTTACTTAGCCGGGACAGCCACTTACGAGCAGTACTTC
few	TRBD2	TRBV20-1	TRBJ2-3	CSARRVRIGTSGSTDTQYF	TGCAGTGCTAGAAGGGTCAGGATCGGGACTAGCGGGAGTACAGATACGCAGTATTTT
few	NA	TRBV6-2/TRBV6-3	TRBJ2-3	CASSYGNLADTQYF	TGTGCCAGCAGTTACGGGAACCTTGCAGATACGCAGTATTTT
few	NA	TRBV7-9	TRBJ2-2	CASSWAEYTGELFF	TGTGCCAGCAGCTGGGCAGAGTACACCGGGGAGCTGTTTTTT
many	NA	TRBV29-1	TRBJ2-1	CSPSTLSGGPYNEQFF	TGCAGCCCCTCCACCCTAAGCGGAGGCCCATACAATGAGCAGTTCTTC
few	TRBD1	TRBV2	TRBJ1-5	CASTLMTGLSNQPQHF	TGTGCCAGCACTTTAATGACAGGGCTTAGCAATCAGCCCCAGCATTTT
NA	TRBD2	TRBV11-2	TRBJ2-1	CASSLAVGGRSRNEQFF	TGTGCCAGCAGCTTGGCGGTCGGCGGGAGGTCCCGGAATGAGCAGTTCTTC
few	NA	TRBV6-5	TRBJ2-7	CASSYWLGQSEQYF	TGTGCCAGCAGTTACTGGCTAGGGCAGTCCGAGCAGTACTTC
few	TRBD1	TRBV4-3	TRBJ2-7	CASSQDRGYEQYF	TGCGCCAGCAGCCAGGACAGGGGCTACGAGCAGTACTTC
many	TRBD2	TRBV24-1	TRBJ2-1	CATSATGTSGPSSYNEQFF	TGTGCCACCAGTGCAACCGGGACTAGCGGGCCGAGCTCCTACAATGAGCAGTTCTTC
few	NA	TRBV24-1	TRBJ2-2	CATSDYRESGELFF	TGTGCCACCAGCGACTATAGGGAGTCCGGGGAGCTGTTTTTT
NA	NA	TRBV10-3	TRBJ2-7	CAISEGGSYEQYF	TGTGCCATCAGTGAGGGGGGGTCCTACGAGCAGTACTTC
few	TRBD1	TRBV12-3/TRBV12-4	TRBJ1-1	CASSGQGGAFF	TGTGCCAGCAGTGGACAGGGGGGAGCTTTCTTT
many	TRBD1	TRBV7-6	TRBJ1-1	CASSLRDRGNTEAFF	TGTGCCAGCAGCTTAAGGGACAGGGGCAACACTGAAGCTTTCTTT
few	NA	TRBV10-2	TRBJ2-1	CASVTTGLSYNEQFF	TGCGCCAGCGTGACAACGGGACTCTCCTACAATGAGCAGTTCTTC
NA	TRBD2	TRBV20-1	TRBJ2-1	CSARGLAAAEQFF	TGCAGTGCTAGAGGACTAGCTGCGGCTGAGCAGTTCTTC
NA	NA	TRBV6-2/TRBV6-3	TRBJ1-1	CASSYLNTEAFF	TGTGCCAGCAGTTACCTGAACACTGAAGCTTTCTTT
few	NA	TRBV7-9	TRBJ1-1	CASSALGVVRTEAFF	TGTGCCAGCAGCGCACTGGGTGTGGTTCGTACTGAAGCTTTCTTT